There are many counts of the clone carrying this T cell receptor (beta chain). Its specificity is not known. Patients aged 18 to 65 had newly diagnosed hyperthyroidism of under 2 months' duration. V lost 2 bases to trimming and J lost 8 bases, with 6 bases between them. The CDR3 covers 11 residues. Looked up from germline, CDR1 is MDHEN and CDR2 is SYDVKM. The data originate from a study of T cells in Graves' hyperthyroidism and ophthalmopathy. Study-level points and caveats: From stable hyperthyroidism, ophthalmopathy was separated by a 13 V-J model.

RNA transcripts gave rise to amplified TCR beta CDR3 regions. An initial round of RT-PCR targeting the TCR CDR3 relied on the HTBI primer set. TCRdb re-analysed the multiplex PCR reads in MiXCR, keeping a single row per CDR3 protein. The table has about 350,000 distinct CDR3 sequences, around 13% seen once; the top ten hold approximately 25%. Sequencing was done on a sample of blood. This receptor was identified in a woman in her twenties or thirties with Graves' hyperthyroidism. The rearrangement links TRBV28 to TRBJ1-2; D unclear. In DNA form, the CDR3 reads TGTGCCAGCAGTTTAGGGAGCGGCTACACCTTC. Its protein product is CASSLGSGYTF.